This T cell receptor (beta chain) was captured by sequencing in a study of T cell responses to AZD1222 COVID-19 vaccine. The study, taken as a whole, reports: Sampling that yielded the repertoires occurred only after the peak T cell response. The CD4 TCRs associated with vaccination extended across spike and predominated at 160-218 and 743-854. In a largely white British group with more females than males, clonal diversity was possibly underestimated. Spike-specific TCR repertoires showed rising breadth and depth after two AZD1222 doses.

Measured with immunoSEQ multiplex PCR; TCRdb has only the in-frame clones, and not every one. The sample records 150,000 to 200,000 clones, 80% to 90% being singletons. CDR1 is MNHEY and CDR2 is SVGAGI in the germline V gene. The CDR3 spans 14 residues. Unmatched junction bases numbered 3, after V lost 4 bases and J lost 1 base. Regarding this clone: Its specificity is not known.

The input for sequencing was peripheral blood, taken on day 0 of AZD1222 vaccination. The sequence came from an adult in good health. The chain carries TRBV6-5 and TRBJ1-1, with 7 nucleotides matching TRBD1. The CDR3 loop is CASSSRDRNTEAFF. The CDR3, as DNA: TGTGCCAGCAGTTCTCGGGACAGGAACACTGAAGCTTTCTTT.